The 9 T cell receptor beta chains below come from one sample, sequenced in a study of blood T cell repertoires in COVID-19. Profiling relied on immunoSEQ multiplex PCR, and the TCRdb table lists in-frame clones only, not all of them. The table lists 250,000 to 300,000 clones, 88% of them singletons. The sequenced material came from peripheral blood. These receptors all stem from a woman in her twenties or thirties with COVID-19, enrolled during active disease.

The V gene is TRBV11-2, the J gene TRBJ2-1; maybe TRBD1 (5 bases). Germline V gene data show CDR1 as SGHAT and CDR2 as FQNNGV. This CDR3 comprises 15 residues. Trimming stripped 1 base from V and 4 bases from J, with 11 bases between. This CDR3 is CASSLAGNDYNEQFF. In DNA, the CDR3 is TGTGCCAGCAGCTTAGCAGGGAACGATTACAATGAGCAGTTCTTC.

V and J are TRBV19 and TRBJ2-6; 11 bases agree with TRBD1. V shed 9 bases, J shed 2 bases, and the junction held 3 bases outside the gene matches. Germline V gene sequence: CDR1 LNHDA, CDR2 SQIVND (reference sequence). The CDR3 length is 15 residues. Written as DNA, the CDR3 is TGTGCCAGCGGACAGGGGGCGGCTGGGGCCAACGTCCTGACTTTC. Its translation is CASGQGAAGANVLTF.

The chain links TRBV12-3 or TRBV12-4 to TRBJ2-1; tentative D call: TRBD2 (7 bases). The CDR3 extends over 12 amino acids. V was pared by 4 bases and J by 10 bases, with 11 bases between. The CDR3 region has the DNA TGTGCCAGCAGTTGGGGGGGCGGCGAGCAGTTCTTC. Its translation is CASSWGGGEQFF.

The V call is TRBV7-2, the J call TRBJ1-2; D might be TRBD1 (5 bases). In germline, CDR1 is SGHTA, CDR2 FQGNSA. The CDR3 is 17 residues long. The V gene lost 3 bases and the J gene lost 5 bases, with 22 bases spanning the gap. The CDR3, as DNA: TGTGCCAGCAGCTTCCCGACAGTGAGTTCCTTAGGGTATGGCTACACCTTC. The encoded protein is CASSFPTVSSLGYGYTF.

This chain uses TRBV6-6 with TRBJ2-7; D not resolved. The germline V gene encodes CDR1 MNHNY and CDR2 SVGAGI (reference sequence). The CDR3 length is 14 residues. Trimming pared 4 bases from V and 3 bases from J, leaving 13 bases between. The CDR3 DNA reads TGTGCCAGCAGTTCCCCCACGAGGAGCTACGAGCAGTACTTC. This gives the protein CASSSPTRSYEQYF.

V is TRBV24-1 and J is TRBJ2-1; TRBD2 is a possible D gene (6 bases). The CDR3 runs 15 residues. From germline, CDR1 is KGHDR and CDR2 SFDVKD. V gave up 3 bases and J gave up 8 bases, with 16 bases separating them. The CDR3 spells CATSDLASTRHEQFF. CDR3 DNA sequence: TGTGCCACCAGTGATCTAGCGTCTACCCGACATGAGCAGTTCTTC.

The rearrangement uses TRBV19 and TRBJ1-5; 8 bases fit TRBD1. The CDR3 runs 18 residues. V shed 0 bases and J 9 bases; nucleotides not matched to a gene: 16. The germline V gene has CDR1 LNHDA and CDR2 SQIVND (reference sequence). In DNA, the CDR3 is TGTGCCAGTAGTATAGATGGATTGGGCAGGGGGCACTTTTGGCCCCAGCATTTT. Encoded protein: CASSIDGLGRGHFWPQHF.

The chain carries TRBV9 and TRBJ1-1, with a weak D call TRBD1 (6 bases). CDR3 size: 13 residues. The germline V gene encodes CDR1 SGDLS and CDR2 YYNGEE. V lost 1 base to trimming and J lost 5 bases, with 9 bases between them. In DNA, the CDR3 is TGTGCCAGCAGCGTAAAGGGGGGGACTGAAGCTTTCTTT. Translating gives CASSVKGGTEAFF. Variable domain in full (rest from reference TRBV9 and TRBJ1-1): DSGVTQTPKHLITATGQRVTLRCSPRSGDLSVYWYQQSLDQGLQFLIQYYNGEERAKGNILERFSAQQFPDLHSELNLSSLELGDSALYFCASSVKGGTEAFFGQGTRLTVV.

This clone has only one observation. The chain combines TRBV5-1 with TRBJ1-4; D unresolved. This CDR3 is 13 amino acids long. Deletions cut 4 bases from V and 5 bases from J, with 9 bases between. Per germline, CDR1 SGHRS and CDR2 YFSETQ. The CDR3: CASSEGPNEKLFF. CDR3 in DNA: TGCGCCAGCAGCGAGGGCCCCAATGAAAAACTGTTTTTT.